This T cell receptor (beta chain) was captured in a study of T cells in Graves' hyperthyroidism and ophthalmopathy. There were TCR beta CDR3 regions amplified from RNA transcripts. With the HTBI primer set, the TCR CDR3 went through a first round of RT-PCR. From the multiplex PCR reads, TCRdb called clonotypes with MiXCR, one entry per CDR3 protein. The repertoire holds more than 550,000 distinct CDR3 sequences, with roughly 46% as singletons. This clonotype has only a few counts. Diagnoses were made from clinical symptoms, serum measures (thyroxine and TRAb), thyroid ultrasound and orbital computed tomography. V shed 6 bases and J 5 bases; nucleotides not matched to a gene: 2. The CDR3 totals 12 residues. Germline CDR1 and CDR2: MNHEY and SVGAGI.

The sample was peripheral blood or thyroid tissue (not recorded which). The chain joins TRBV6-5 to TRBJ1-1; TRBD1 agrees at 8 bases. This TCR was recovered from an adult man with Graves' disease, either hyperthyroidism or ophthalmopathy (not recorded which). CDR3 DNA sequence: TGTGCCAGCAGGACAGGGGAGACTGAAGCTTTCTTT. The encoded protein is CASRTGETEAFF.